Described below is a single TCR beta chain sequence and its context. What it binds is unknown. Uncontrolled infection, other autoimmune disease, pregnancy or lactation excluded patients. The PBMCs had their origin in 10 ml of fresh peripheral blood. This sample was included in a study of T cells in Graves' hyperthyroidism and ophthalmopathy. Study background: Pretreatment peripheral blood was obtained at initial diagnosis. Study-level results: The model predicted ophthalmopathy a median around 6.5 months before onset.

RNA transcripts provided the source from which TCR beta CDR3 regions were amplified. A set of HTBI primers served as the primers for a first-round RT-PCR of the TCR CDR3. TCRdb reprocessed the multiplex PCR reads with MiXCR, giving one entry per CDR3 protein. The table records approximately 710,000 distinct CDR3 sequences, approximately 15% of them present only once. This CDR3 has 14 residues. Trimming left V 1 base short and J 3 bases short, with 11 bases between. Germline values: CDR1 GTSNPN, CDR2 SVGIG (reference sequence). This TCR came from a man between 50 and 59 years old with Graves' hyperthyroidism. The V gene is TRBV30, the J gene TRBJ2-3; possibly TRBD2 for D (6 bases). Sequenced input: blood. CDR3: CAWSGGLETDTQYF. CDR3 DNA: TGTGCCTGGAGTGGGGGACTGGAGACAGATACGCAGTATTTT.